The count of the clone carrying this TCR beta chain is one. Its antigen is unknown. This sample is part of a study of CD8+CD57+ T cells in acquired aplastic anemia. Overall study results and limits: Sharing between patients and controls was observed for about 27 CD8+ CDR3 sequences.

With 5 bases removed from V and 10 bases from J, the gap between germline ends came to 11 bases. This CDR3 region has 11 residues. Germline CDR1 is LNHDA and CDR2 is SQIVND (reference sequence). It was genomic DNA that served as the template for profiling TCR beta VDJ and CDR3. TCRdb re-called the reads with MiXCR, one entry per CDR3 protein. Of under 200,000 distinct CDR3 sequences detected, around 52% appear once; the ten largest clones hold around a third. CD8+CD57+ cell expansion had been shown by flow cytometry in patients chosen for sequencing. The chain combines TRBV19 with TRBJ1-1; D may be TRBD1 (5 bases). Sequences were obtained from sorted CD4+, CD8+, or CD8+CD57+ T cells (not recorded which) from PBMCs. The clonotype comes from a human donor with aplastic anemia. CDR3 protein: CASSQGVRAFF. In DNA, the CDR3 is TGTGCCAGTAGTCAGGGCGTGCGAGCTTTCTTT.